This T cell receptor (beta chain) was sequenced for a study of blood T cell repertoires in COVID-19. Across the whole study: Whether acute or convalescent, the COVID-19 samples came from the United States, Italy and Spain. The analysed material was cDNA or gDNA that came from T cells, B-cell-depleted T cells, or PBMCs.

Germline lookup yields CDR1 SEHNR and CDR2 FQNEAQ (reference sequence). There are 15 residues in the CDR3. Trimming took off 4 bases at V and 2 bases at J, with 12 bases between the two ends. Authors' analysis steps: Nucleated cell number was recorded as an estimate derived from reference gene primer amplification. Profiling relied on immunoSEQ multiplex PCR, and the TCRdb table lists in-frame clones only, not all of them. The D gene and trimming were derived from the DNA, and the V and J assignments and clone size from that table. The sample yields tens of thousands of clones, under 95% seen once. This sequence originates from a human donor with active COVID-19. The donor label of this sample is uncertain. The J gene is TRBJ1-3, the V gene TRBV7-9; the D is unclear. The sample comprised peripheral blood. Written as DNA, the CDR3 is TGTGCCAGCAGCTCCGACATGAGTGCTGGAAACACCATATATTTT. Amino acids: CASSSDMSAGNTIYF.